This T cell receptor beta chain was recorded in a study of blood T cell repertoires in COVID-19. Here immunoSEQ multiplex PCR was the method, and the copy in TCRdb shows in-frame clones only, minus some. The sample has 100,000 to 150,000 clones, roughly 80% seen once. J lost 8 bases, V lost 3 bases, and 4 bases had no gene match. CDR1 is KGHDR and CDR2 is SFDVKD in the germline V gene. There are 13 residues in the CDR3. The source material was peripheral blood. This receptor was obtained from a man of 80 years or more with COVID-19, enrolled during active disease. V gene TRBV24-1 combines with J gene TRBJ2-7; TRBD1 matches 9 bases. The CDR3 DNA sequence: TGTGCCACCAGTGATGATACAGGGGGCAAGCAGTACTTC. Amino acid sequence: CATSDDTGGKQYF.